Listed below are T cell receptor beta chains from one sample, sequenced in a study of blood T cell repertoires in COVID-19. TCRdb keeps only in-frame clones here, not all; method: immunoSEQ multiplex PCR. The data hold 100,000 to 150,000 clones, with approximately 86% observed a single time. Sequenced sample: PBMCs or T cells enriched from blood (not recorded which). The receptors were gathered from a woman aged 50 to 60 who had recovered from COVID-19. The CDR3 runs from the conserved cysteine through the conserved F or W. The D gene is left open where the match is weak. Not all rows give a size; the values are once, few, many and, for expanded clones, a class.

>NA|TRBV9|TRBJ2-2|NA
TGTGCCAGCAGCGCAGGGTTTCGCGGAGCGAACACCGGGGAGCTGTTTTTT
CASSAGFRGANTGELFF
>NA|TRBV21-1|TRBJ2-1|NA
TGTGCCAGCAGCAAAAAGAGGGTGGGGATGGTCACATACAATGAGCAGTTCTTC
CASSKKRVGMVTYNEQFF
>TRBD1|TRBV3-1/TRBV3-2|TRBJ2-2|NA
TGTGCCAGCAGCCATCGACAGGGCAAGAACACCGGGGAGCTGTTTTTT
CASSHRQGKNTGELFF
>NA|TRBV5-6|TRBJ1-1|few
TGTGCCAGCAGGCGCAGGGGAATGGTCCCTGAAGCTTTCTTT
CASRRRGMVPEAFF
>TRBD2|TRBV6-2/TRBV6-3|TRBJ2-3|NA
TGTGCCAGCAGCCGTACTAGCGGGGGGGCGGGTACGCAGTATTTT
CASSRTSGGAGTQYF
>NA|TRBV9|TRBJ2-2|NA
TGTGCCAGCAGCGTAGATGGACTCGCGAACACCGGGGAGCTGTTTTTT
CASSVDGLANTGELFF
>TRBD2|TRBV2|TRBJ2-3|NA
TGTGCCAGCAGTGAAGTTCCAGCGGGGGGCGCAGATACGCAGTATTTT
CASSEVPAGGADTQYF
>NA|TRBV9|TRBJ2-6|once
TGTGCCAGCAGCGTAGACGTCCGGGCTGGGGCCAACGTCCTGACTTTC
CASSVDVRAGANVLTF
>TRBD1|TRBV10-3|TRBJ2-3|NA
TGTGCCATCGCTAGGGACAGGGGTACAGATACGCAGTATTTT
CAIARDRGTDTQYF
>NA|TRBV10-3|TRBJ2-1|NA
TGTGCCATCCGCGGGTTCCAGGGGACCTCCTACAATGAGCAGTTCTTC
CAIRGFQGTSYNEQFF
>NA|TRBV11-2|TRBJ1-4|NA
TGTGCCAGCAGCGGGCCAACTAATGAAAAACTGTTTTTT
CASSGPTNEKLFF
>TRBD1|TRBV5-1|TRBJ1-4|NA
TGCGCCAGCAGCTTGAACACAGGGGGAAACGAAAAACTGTTTTTT
CASSLNTGGNEKLFF
>NA|TRBV2|TRBJ1-2|NA
TGTGCCAGCAGTGAAGCGGGCGGGTTCAACTATGGCTACACCTTC
CASSEAGGFNYGYTF
>TRBD2|TRBV19|TRBJ2-1|NA
TGTGCCAGTAGTCTTCCGGGACTAGCGGACTACAATGAGCAGTTCTTC
CASSLPGLADYNEQFF
>NA|TRBV7-2|TRBJ2-3|NA
TGTGCCAGCAGTTCAGAGGGCGGAGGCACAGATACGCAGTATTTT
CASSSEGGGTDTQYF
>NA|TRBV12-3/TRBV12-4|TRBJ2-7|NA
TGTGCCAGCACGGGAGAAGGGAGGTACGAGCAGTACTTC
CASTGEGRYEQYF
>TRBD1|TRBV5-1|TRBJ2-5|NA
TGCGCCAGCAGCGGGGTGGGACAGCCCGTCGAGACCCAGTACTTC
CASSGVGQPVETQYF
>NA|TRBV21-1|TRBJ1-1|NA
TGTGCCAGCAGCAAACTAAAGGGGCCTGTTCCGGAAAACACTGAAGCTTTCTTT
CASSKLKGPVPENTEAFF
>NA|TRBV7-2|TRBJ1-4|NA
TGTGCCAGCAGCTTCGGACAGCATAATGAAAAACTGTTTTTT
CASSFGQHNEKLFF
>NA|TRBV2|TRBJ1-2|NA
TGTGCCAGCTATGACACGAACTATGGCTACACCTTC
CASYDTNYGYTF
>NA|TRBV19|TRBJ2-5|NA
TGTGCCAGTAGAGAAACGCAGGTACGACAAGAGACCCAGTACTTC
CASRETQVRQETQYF
>TRBD1|TRBV10-3|TRBJ2-5|NA
TGTGCCATCAGTGAAGGGACAGGGCTTCAAGAGACCCAGTACTTC
CAISEGTGLQETQYF
>TRBD2|TRBV5-6|TRBJ2-5|NA
TGTGCCAGCAGCCCGGAGGTGACTAGCGCCCCTTCACAAGAGACCCAGTACTTC
CASSPEVTSAPSQETQYF
>NA|TRBV27|TRBJ1-1|once
TGTGCCAGCAGTTTGGAGGGCCCGACTGAAGCTTTCTTT
CASSLEGPTEAFF
>NA|TRBV7-2|TRBJ2-3|NA
TGTGCCAGCAGCTTAGGCGCCGGTTTGAGCACAGATACGCAGTATTTT
CASSLGAGLSTDTQYF
>NA|TRBV11-3|TRBJ2-1|NA
TGTGCCAGCAGCTCCCCGGCCGAGGGCGGGGTTGATGAGCAGTTCTTC
CASSSPAEGGVDEQFF
>NA|TRBV6-5|TRBJ1-3|once
TGTGCCAGCAGTATTCGGGAGGTATTGGGAAACACCATATATTTT
CASSIREVLGNTIYF
>NA|TRBV9|TRBJ2-5|NA
TGTGCCAGCAGCGTAGGGGGCGGGGAAGAGACCCAGTACTTC
CASSVGGGEETQYF
>NA|TRBV12-3/TRBV12-4|TRBJ1-1|NA
TGTGCCAGCAGTTTAACGGTGAACACTGAAGCTTTCTTT
CASSLTVNTEAFF
>NA|TRBV5-1|TRBJ1-6|NA
TGCGCCAGCAGCTTTGGGGGGGCGTTTAATTCACCCCTCCACTTT
CASSFGGAFNSPLHF
>NA|TRBV6-2/TRBV6-3|TRBJ2-7|few
TGTGCCAGCAGTTACTCGGACTACGACGAGCAGTACTTC
CASSYSDYDEQYF
>TRBD1|TRBV3-1/TRBV3-2|TRBJ2-5|NA
TGTGCCAGCATCCAATTAGGGGGCGAGGAGACCCAGTACTTC
CASIQLGGEETQYF
>TRBD1|TRBV10-2|TRBJ2-7|NA
TGCGCCAGCAGAGACAGGGCCGCCTACGAGCAGTACTTC
CASRDRAAYEQYF
>TRBD1|TRBV7-8|TRBJ1-1|NA
TGTGCCAGCAGCTCCGACCGGACAGGGGGCACTGAAGCTTTCTTT
CASSSDRTGGTEAFF
>NA|TRBV2|TRBJ1-5|NA
TGTGCCAGCAGTGAGGGGGCGAATAGCAATCAGCCCCAGCATTTT
CASSEGANSNQPQHF
>TRBD2|TRBV7-9|TRBJ2-3|NA
TGTGCCAGCAGCTTAGATGGGAGGGACACAGATACGCAGTATTTT
CASSLDGRDTDTQYF
>NA|TRBV11-2|TRBJ1-1|NA
TGTGCCAGCATCGAAGGGGGAATGAACACTGAAGCTTTCTTT
CASIEGGMNTEAFF
>TRBD1|TRBV19|TRBJ1-1|NA
TGTGCCAGCCGGGACAGGGGGCCGGGGCCTGAAGCTTTCTTT
CASRDRGPGPEAFF
>NA|TRBV28|TRBJ1-2|NA
TGTGCCAGCAGTTTAGGACAGTCAACTAACTATGGCTACACCTTC
CASSLGQSTNYGYTF
>TRBD1|TRBV14|TRBJ1-1|once
TGTGCCAGCAGCCAACGAAGACTGGACAGGAGAAGAACTGAAGCTTTCTTT
CASSQRRLDRRRTEAFF
>TRBD1|TRBV19|TRBJ2-2|once
TGTGCCAGTCGAGGGGGACAGGGGGCCTACACCGGGGAGCTGTTTTTT
CASRGGQGAYTGELFF
>TRBD1|TRBV10-3|TRBJ2-2|NA
TGTGCCATCAGTGAGTCGGGTCGTCAGGGGGCGGCGAACACCGGGGAGCTGTTTTTT
CAISESGRQGAANTGELFF
>TRBD1|TRBV2|TRBJ1-2|NA
TGTGCCAGCAGTGGGACAGGGGGACCTATAGGCTACACCTTC
CASSGTGGPIGYTF
>TRBD2|TRBV3-1/TRBV3-2|TRBJ2-6|NA
TGTGCCAGCAGCCTTTCGTGGCGGGGGAGCTCTGGGGCCAACGTCCTGACTTTC
CASSLSWRGSSGANVLTF
>NA|TRBV4-1|TRBJ1-6|NA
TGCGCCAGCAGCCAAATGAGTAATTCACCCCTCCACTTT
CASSQMSNSPLHF
>NA|TRBV19|TRBJ2-1|NA
TGTGCCAGTAGGAACAACGGGGGGCGGAGCTCCTACAATGAGCAGTTCTTC
CASRNNGGRSSYNEQFF
>NA|TRBV13|TRBJ2-1|NA
TGTGCCAGCTTTGACTCAGGGTCCTACAATGAGCAGTTCTTC
CASFDSGSYNEQFF
>NA|TRBV4-1|TRBJ2-7|NA
TGCGCCAGCAGCCAAGAAACCGTGTCGGTCTACGAGCAGTACTTC
CASSQETVSVYEQYF
>NA|TRBV19|TRBJ2-7|few
TGTGCCAGTAGTACCCCGGGGGAGACCTACGAGCAGTACTTC
CASSTPGETYEQYF
>TRBD1|TRBV19|TRBJ1-1|NA
TGTGCCAGTAGTCTCCAGAGGGGGCTGAACACTGAAGCTTTCTTT
CASSLQRGLNTEAFF
>NA|TRBV7-8|TRBJ1-3|NA
TGTGCCAGCAGCCCTAGAACGGTACCAGGAAACACCATATATTTT
CASSPRTVPGNTIYF
>NA|TRBV19|TRBJ2-5|NA
TGTGCCAGTAGTATAGTTGCGCAGCGCCCCGTGACCCAGTACTTC
CASSIVAQRPVTQYF
>NA|TRBV6-5|TRBJ2-1|NA
TGTGCCAGCAGAGAGGGGGGGGCGACCTACAATGAGCAGTTCTTC
CASREGGATYNEQFF
>NA|TRBV13|TRBJ1-2|NA
TGTGCCAGCAGCCCTGGACAGTTCACCTATGGCTACACCTTC
CASSPGQFTYGYTF
>TRBD1|TRBV4-3|TRBJ1-5|few
TGCGCCAGCAGCCAAGTAGGGACAGGGTCCTCTCCCCAGCATTTT
CASSQVGTGSSPQHF
>TRBD1|TRBV6-1|TRBJ1-5|few
TGTGCCAGCAGTGAAGCGCTTACAGGGGATGGCAATCAGCCCCAGCATTTT
CASSEALTGDGNQPQHF
>TRBD1|TRBV14|TRBJ1-2|NA
TGTGCCAGCAGCCGAAGACAGGGGAATGGCTACACCTTC
CASSRRQGNGYTF
>TRBD2|TRBV6-5|TRBJ2-1|NA
TGTGCCAGCAGTTACGAAGCGGGGGGGGTTGAGCAGTTCTTC
CASSYEAGGVEQFF
>TRBD1|TRBV5-6|TRBJ1-6|few
TGTGCCAGCAGCTTGGCAGGGGGACAGGGGCATTCACCCCTCCACTTT
CASSLAGGQGHSPLHF